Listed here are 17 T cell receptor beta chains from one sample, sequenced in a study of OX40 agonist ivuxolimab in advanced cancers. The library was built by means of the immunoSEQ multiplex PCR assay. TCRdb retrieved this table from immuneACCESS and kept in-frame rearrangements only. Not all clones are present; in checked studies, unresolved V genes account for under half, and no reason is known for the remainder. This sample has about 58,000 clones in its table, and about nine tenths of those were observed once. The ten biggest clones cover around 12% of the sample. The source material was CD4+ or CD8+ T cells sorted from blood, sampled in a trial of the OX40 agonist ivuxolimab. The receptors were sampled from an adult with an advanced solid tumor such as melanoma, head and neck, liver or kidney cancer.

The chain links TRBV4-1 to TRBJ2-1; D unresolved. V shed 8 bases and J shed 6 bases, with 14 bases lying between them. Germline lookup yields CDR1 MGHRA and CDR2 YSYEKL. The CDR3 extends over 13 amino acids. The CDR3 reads CASEDWPGNEQFF. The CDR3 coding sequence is TGCGCCAGCGAGGATTGGCCAGGCAATGAGCAGTTCTTC.

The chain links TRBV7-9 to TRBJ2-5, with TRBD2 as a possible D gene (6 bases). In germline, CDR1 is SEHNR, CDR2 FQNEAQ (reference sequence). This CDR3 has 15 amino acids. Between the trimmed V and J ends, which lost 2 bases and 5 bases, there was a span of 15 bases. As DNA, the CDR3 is TGTGCCAGCAGCTTAACGGGAGTCCCACTGGAGACCCAGTACTTC. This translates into CASSLTGVPLETQYF. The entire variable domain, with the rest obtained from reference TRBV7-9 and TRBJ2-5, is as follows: DTGVSQNPRHKITKRGQNVTFRCDPISEHNRLYWYRQTLGQGPEFLTYFQNEAQLEKSRLLSDRFSAERPKGSFSTLEIQRTEQGDSAMYLCASSLTGVPLETQYFGPGTRLLVL.

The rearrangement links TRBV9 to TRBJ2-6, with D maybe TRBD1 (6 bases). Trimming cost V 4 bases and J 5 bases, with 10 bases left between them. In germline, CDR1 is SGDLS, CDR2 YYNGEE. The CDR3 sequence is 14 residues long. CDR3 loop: CASSPQGRANVLTF. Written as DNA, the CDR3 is TGTGCCAGCAGCCCCCAGGGGCGGGCCAACGTCCTGACTTTC.

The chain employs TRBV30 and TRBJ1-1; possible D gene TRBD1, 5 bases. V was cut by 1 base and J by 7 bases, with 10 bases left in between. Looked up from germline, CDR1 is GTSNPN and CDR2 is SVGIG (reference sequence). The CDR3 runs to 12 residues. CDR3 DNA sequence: TGTGCCTGGAGTGACGGGGGAATTGAAGCTTTCTTT. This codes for CAWSDGGIEAFF.

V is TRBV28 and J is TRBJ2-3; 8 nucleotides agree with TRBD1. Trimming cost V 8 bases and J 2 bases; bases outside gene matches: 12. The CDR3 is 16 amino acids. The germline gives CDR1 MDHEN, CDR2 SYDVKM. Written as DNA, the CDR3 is TGTGCCAGCCAACCCGCGGGACAGGTCTACACAGATACGCAGTATTTT. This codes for CASQPAGQVYTDTQYF.

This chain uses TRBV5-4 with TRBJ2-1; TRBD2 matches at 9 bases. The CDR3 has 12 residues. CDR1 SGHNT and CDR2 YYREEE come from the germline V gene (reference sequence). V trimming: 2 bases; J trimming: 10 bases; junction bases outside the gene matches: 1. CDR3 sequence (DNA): TGTGCCAGCAGCTTAGGACTAGCGGAGCAGTTCTTC. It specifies CASSLGLAEQFF.

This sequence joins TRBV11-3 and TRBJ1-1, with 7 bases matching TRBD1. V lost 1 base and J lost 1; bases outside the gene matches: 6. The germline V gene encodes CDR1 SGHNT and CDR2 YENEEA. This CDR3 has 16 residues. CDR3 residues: CASSLAPGQRNTEAFF. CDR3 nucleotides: TGTGCCAGCAGCTTAGCGCCGGGACAGAGGAACACTGAAGCTTTCTTT. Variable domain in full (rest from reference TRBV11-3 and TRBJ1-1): EAGVVQSPRYKIIEKKQPVAFWCNPISGHNTLYWYLQNLGQGPELLIRYENEEAVDDSQLPKDRFSAERLKGVDSTLKIQPAELGDSAVYLCASSLAPGQRNTEAFFGQGTRLTVV.

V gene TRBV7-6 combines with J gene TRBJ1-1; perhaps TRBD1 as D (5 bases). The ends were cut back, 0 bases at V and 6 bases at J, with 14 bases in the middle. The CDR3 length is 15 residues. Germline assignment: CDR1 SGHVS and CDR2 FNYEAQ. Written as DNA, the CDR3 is TGTGCCAGCAGCTTAGCTGGGGCCCTAGCCTCTGAAGCTTTCTTT. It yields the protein CASSLAGALASEAFF.

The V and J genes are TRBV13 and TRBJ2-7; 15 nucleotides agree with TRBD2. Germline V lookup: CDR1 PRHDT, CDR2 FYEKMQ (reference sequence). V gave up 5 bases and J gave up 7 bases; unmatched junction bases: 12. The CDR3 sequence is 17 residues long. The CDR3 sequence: CASSTIGLAGGNGEQYV. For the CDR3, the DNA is TGTGCCAGCAGCACGATTGGACTAGCGGGAGGGAATGGGGAGCAGTACGTC.

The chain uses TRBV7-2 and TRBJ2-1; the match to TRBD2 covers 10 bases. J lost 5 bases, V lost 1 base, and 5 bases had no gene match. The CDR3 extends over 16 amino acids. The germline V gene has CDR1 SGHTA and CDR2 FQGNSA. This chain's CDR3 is CASSLVGLAANNEQFF. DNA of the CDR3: TGTGCCAGCAGCTTAGTCGGACTAGCGGCAAACAATGAGCAGTTCTTC.

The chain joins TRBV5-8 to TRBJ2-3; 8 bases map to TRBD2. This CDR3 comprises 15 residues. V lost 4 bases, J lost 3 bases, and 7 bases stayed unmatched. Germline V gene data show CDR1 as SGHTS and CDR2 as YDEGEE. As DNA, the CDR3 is TGTGCCAGCAGCCCGAGGGTAGCGGGAACAGATACGCAGTATTTT. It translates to CASSPRVAGTDTQYF.

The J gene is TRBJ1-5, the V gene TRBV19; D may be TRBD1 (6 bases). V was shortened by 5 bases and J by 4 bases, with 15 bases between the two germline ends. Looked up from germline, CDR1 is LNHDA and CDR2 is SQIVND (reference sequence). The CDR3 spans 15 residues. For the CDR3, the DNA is TGTGCCAGTAGTCCAGCCGGGGGGCTTAATCAGCCCCAGCATTTT. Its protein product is CASSPAGGLNQPQHF. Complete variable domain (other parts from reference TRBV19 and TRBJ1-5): DGGITQSPKYLFRKEGQNVTLSCEQNLNHDAMYWYRQDPGQGLRLIYYSQIVNDFQKGDIAEGYSVSREKKESFPLTVTSAQKNPTAFYLCASSPAGGLNQPQHFGDGTRLSIL.

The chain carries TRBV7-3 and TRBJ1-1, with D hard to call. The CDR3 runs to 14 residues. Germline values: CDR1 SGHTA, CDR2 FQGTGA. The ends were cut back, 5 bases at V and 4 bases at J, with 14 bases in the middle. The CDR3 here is CASSPGGWGTEAFF. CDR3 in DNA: TGTGCCAGCAGCCCGGGTGGGTGGGGCACTGAAGCTTTCTTT.

CDR3 sequence (DNA): TGTGCCAGCAGCTTCTCCGGGACTAGCGCTGAGCAGTTCTTC. It specifies CASSFSGTSAEQFF. V gene TRBV13 combines with J gene TRBJ2-1; 10 bases fit TRBD2. In germline, CDR1 is PRHDT, CDR2 FYEKMQ (reference sequence). With V trimmed by 3 bases and J by 9 bases, 5 bases remained unmatched. This CDR3 contains 14 residues. Using reference TRBV13 and TRBJ2-1 for the parts outside the CDR3, the full variable domain is AAGVIQSPRHLIKEKRETATLKCYPIPRHDTVYWYQQGPGQDPQFLISFYEKMQSDKGSIPDRFSAQQFSDYHSELNMSSLELGDSALYFCASSFSGTSAEQFFGPGTRLTVL.

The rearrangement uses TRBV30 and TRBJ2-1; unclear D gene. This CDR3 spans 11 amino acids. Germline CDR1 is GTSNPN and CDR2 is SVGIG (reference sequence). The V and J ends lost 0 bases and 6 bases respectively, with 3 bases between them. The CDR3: CAWSVFNEQFF. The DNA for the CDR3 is TGTGCCTGGAGTGTTTTCAATGAGCAGTTCTTC.

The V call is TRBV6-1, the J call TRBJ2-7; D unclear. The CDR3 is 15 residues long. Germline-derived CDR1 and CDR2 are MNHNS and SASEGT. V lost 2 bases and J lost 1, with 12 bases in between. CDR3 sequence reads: CASSELSLVSYEQYV. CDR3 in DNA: TGTGCCAGCAGTGAACTCTCTTTGGTGTCCTACGAGCAGTACGTC.

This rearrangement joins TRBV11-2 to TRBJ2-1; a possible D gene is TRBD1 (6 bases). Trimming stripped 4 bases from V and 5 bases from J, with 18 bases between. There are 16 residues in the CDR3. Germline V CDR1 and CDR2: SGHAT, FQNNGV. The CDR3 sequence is CASSSLSLDSDNEQFF. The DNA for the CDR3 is TGTGCCAGCAGCTCGCTCAGCTTGGACAGCGACAATGAGCAGTTCTTC.